One and the same sample provided the 29 T cell receptor beta chains below, sequenced in a study of blood T cell repertoires in COVID-19. TCRdb keeps only in-frame clones here, not all; method: immunoSEQ multiplex PCR. The table has roughly 290,000 clones, roughly 87% seen once. Material: PBMCs or T cells enriched from blood (not recorded which). The receptor set was obtained from a woman aged 40 to 50 who had recovered from COVID-19.

The rearrangement uses TRBV28 and TRBJ1-5; 7 positions match TRBD1. V shed 5 bases, J shed 5 bases, and the junction held 3 bases outside the gene matches. Germline lookup yields CDR1 MDHEN and CDR2 SYDVKM. The CDR3 is 13 residues long. CDR3: CASSPGTDQPQHF. The DNA of the CDR3 is TGTGCCAGCAGTCCGGGGACAGATCAGCCCCAGCATTTT.

The V and J genes are TRBV3-1 (or the pseudogene TRBV3-2) and TRBJ1-6; D gene uncertain. Per germline, CDR1 LGHDT and CDR2 YNNKEL (reference sequence). The V end lost 4 bases, the J end lost 4 bases, and 14 bases lay between the germline ends. The CDR3 has 16 amino acids. CDR3 in DNA: TGTGCCAGCAGCCCCCGGGAGCGCCCTTATAATTCACCCCTCCACTTT. This translates into CASSPRERPYNSPLHF.

The V and J genes are TRBV7-3 and TRBJ2-1; 9 bases match TRBD2. Germline V gene lookup returns CDR1 SGHTA and CDR2 FQGTGA. With 5 bases clipped from V and 9 bases from J, the junction kept 8 bases outside the gene matches. The length of the CDR3 is 14 residues. The chain's CDR3 is CASSLSGSRGEQFF. CDR3 nucleotides: TGTGCCAGCAGCCTTAGCGGGAGTAGGGGTGAGCAGTTCTTC.

This clone was seen just once. The chain combines TRBV6-1 with TRBJ1-2; 9 positions agree with TRBD1. The CDR3 has 16 amino acids. Trimming at V came to 6 bases and at J to 8 bases, leaving 16 bases not matched to a gene. Germline assignment: CDR1 MNHNS and CDR2 SASEGT. The CDR3 DNA is TGTGCCAGCAGGGAACCGGGACAGGGAATTTTTAGCGGCTACACCTTC. Translation gives CASREPGQGIFSGYTF.

CDR3 amino acids: CASSVVWGGITDTQYF. The CDR3 region has the DNA TGTGCCAGCAGCGTAGTTTGGGGCGGGATTACAGATACGCAGTATTTT. J is TRBJ2-3 and V is TRBV9; D may be TRBD2 (6 bases). The V end was cut by 0 bases, the J end by 3 bases, with 14 bases between. CDR1 and CDR2 from the germline V gene are SGDLS and YYNGEE. This CDR3 has 16 amino acids.

This clone was counted a single time. The gene calls are TRBV10-1 and TRBJ2-5, with D unclear. The CDR3 is made up of 13 amino acids. CDR1 and CDR2 from the germline V gene are WNHNN and SYGVQD (reference sequence). The V gene lost 6 bases and the J gene lost 2 bases, with 10 bases spanning the gap. The CDR3 spells CASSSAQQETQYF. The CDR3 nucleotides read TGCGCCAGCAGCTCAGCGCAGCAAGAGACCCAGTACTTC.

This rearrangement joins TRBV7-9 to TRBJ2-2, with 11 bases identical to TRBD2. The CDR3 runs 19 residues. Germline values: CDR1 SEHNR, CDR2 FQNEAQ (reference sequence). V shed 6 bases and J 4 bases; nucleotides not matched to a gene: 16. The CDR3 region has the DNA TGTGCCAGCAGGAACACCAGACTAGCGGGAAATGAGGGCACCGGGGAGCTGTTTTTT. Translation gives CASRNTRLAGNEGTGELFF.

This clone is a singleton in its sample. The chain recombines TRBV18 with TRBJ2-7; 11 bases agree with TRBD2. V lost 4 bases to trimming and J lost 4 bases; unmatched junction nucleotides: 3. The CDR3 totals 14 residues. In germline, CDR1 is KGHSH, CDR2 LQKENI. The CDR3 DNA follows: TGTGCCAGCTCACATTCTAGCGGGAGGTACGAGCAGTACTTC. It encodes CASSHSSGRYEQYF.

The chain combines TRBV19 with TRBJ2-1; TRBD2 is a possible D gene (6 bases). Per germline, CDR1 LNHDA and CDR2 SQIVND (reference sequence). This CDR3 is 12 amino acids long. Trimming pared 5 bases from V and 7 bases from J, leaving 9 bases between. For the CDR3, the DNA is TGTGCCAGTAGTCCCGCGGGAAATGAGCAGTTCTTC. Its translation is CASSPAGNEQFF.

The V and J genes are TRBV28 and TRBJ2-7, with D hard to call. With 7 bases removed from V and 4 bases from J, the gap between germline ends came to 11 bases. The V gene's germline CDR1 is MDHEN and CDR2 SYDVKM. This CDR3 has 12 residues. CDR3 sequence reads: CASTSLGYEQYF. The CDR3 DNA follows: TGTGCCAGCACCTCCCTAGGTTACGAGCAGTACTTC.

The chain couples TRBV3-1 (or the pseudogene TRBV3-2) to TRBJ1-2; D is possibly TRBD1 (5 bases). The germline V gene has CDR1 LGHDT and CDR2 YNNKEL (reference sequence). Trimming removed 1 base from V and 8 bases from J, with 20 bases in between. CDR3 size: 16 residues. The CDR3 region has the DNA TGTGCCAGCAGCCAAGCTAGGGGCGGTAGCGGAGAAGGCTACACCTTC. Translating it yields CASSQARGGSGEGYTF.

V and J are TRBV4-1 and TRBJ2-7, with D possibly being TRBD2 (5 bases). Germline CDR1 is MGHRA and CDR2 is YSYEKL. The V end was cut by 0 bases, the J end by 4 bases, with 13 bases between. The CDR3 is 15 residues long. The CDR3 region is CASSQDPTRRYEQYF. Here the CDR3 DNA reads TGCGCCAGCAGCCAAGACCCTACTAGAAGGTACGAGCAGTACTTC.

This clone was recorded once. At one boundary the junction diverges from the germline segment, which might be a read error. This chain connects TRBV29-1 to TRBJ2-4, with D perhaps matching TRBD1 (5 bases). Germline V gene lookup returns CDR1 SQVTM and CDR2 ANQGSEA. The CDR3 extends over 10 amino acids. The CDR3 spells CSVQDQGQYF. The CDR3 DNA follows: TGCAGCGTTCAAGACCAGGGTCAGTACTTC.

This chain connects TRBV28 to TRBJ2-4; TRBD1 aligns across 7 bases. The CDR3 contains 15 residues. Per the germline V gene, CDR1 is MDHEN and CDR2 is SYDVKM. After removal of 5 bases from V and 7 bases from J, the junction contained 11 bases not matched to a gene. CDR3 DNA sequence: TGTGCCAGCAGTCCAGAACCGGGACAGACGAACATTCAGTACTTC. As protein: CASSPEPGQTNIQYF. Full variable domain (outside the CDR3, taken from reference TRBV28 and TRBJ2-4): DVKVTQSSRYLVKRTGEKVFLECVQDMDHENMFWYRQDPGLGLRLIYFSYDVKMKEKGDIPEGYSVSREKKERFSLILESASTNQTSMYLCASSPEPGQTNIQYFGAGTRLSVL.

The V and J genes are TRBV24-1 and TRBJ2-7; 8 bases match TRBD2. V lost 4 bases, J lost 3 bases, and 7 bases stayed unmatched. The CDR3 extends over 15 amino acids. Germline CDR1 KGHDR, CDR2 SFDVKD. The CDR3 sequence is CATSDHSGNNYEQYF. DNA for the CDR3: TGTGCCACCAGTGACCATAGCGGGAACAACTACGAGCAGTACTTC.

This sequence joins TRBV7-2 and TRBJ1-2, with TRBD1 matching 9 bases. Germline CDR1 and CDR2: SGHTA and FQGNSA. V trimming: 5 bases; J trimming: 2 bases; junction bases outside the gene matches: 9. This CDR3 is built from 16 residues. In nucleotides, the CDR3 is TGTGCCAGCAGCCCGGGGACAGGGACTTCGAACTATGGCTACACCTTC. Residues: CASSPGTGTSNYGYTF.

As regards this clone: The same CDR3 is also encoded by other DNA sequences in this sample. The chain has TRBV28 and TRBJ2-1; 13 nucleotides align to TRBD2. Per the germline V gene, CDR1 is MDHEN and CDR2 is SYDVKM. V trimming: 3 bases; J trimming: 4 bases; junction bases outside the gene matches: 0. CDR3 length: 15 residues. In nucleotides, the CDR3 is TGTGCCAGCAGTTTGGGACTAGCGGGGTACAATGAGCAGTTCTTC. This encodes CASSLGLAGYNEQFF. Filled out from reference TRBV28 and TRBJ2-1, the complete variable domain reads DVKVTQSSRYLVKRTGEKVFLECVQDMDHENMFWYRQDPGLGLRLIYFSYDVKMKEKGDIPEGYSVSREKKERFSLILESASTNQTSMYLCASSLGLAGYNEQFFGPGTRLTVL.

This clone was observed once. The chain joins TRBV7-9 to TRBJ2-7; a weak D match, TRBD2 (5 bases). Germline lookup yields CDR1 SEHNR and CDR2 FQNEAQ (reference sequence). V was trimmed by 0 bases and J by 7 bases, leaving 10 bases between them. The CDR3 runs to 13 residues. The chain's CDR3 is CASSLAGVGEQYF. In DNA form, the CDR3 reads TGTGCCAGCAGCTTAGCGGGAGTTGGTGAGCAGTACTTC.

The V call is TRBV7-9, the J call TRBJ2-1, with 9 nucleotides matching TRBD1. The CDR3 sequence is 15 residues long. From germline, CDR1 is SEHNR and CDR2 FQNEAQ (reference sequence). J lost 8 bases, V lost 5 bases, and 10 bases had no gene match. The CDR3 loop is CASSPPGQGGHEQFF. Here the CDR3 DNA reads TGTGCCAGCAGCCCACCGGGACAGGGTGGCCATGAGCAGTTCTTC.

The chain is built from TRBV6-5 and TRBJ1-2; 10 bases line up with TRBD1. The CDR3 loop spans 14 amino acids. CDR1 is MNHEY, CDR2 SVGAGI, per germline. Trimming took 4 bases from V and 4 from J; bases not matched to a gene: 3. The CDR3 loop is CASSSTGGPYGYTF. DNA for the CDR3: TGTGCCAGCAGTTCGACAGGGGGCCCCTATGGCTACACCTTC.

V gene TRBV4-3 combines with J gene TRBJ1-1, with D perhaps TRBD1 (6 bases). Trimming pared 0 bases from V and 5 bases from J, leaving 13 bases between. CDR1 and CDR2 (germline): LGHNA, YSLEER. CDR3 length equals 15 residues. The CDR3: CASSQEINRDTEAFF. CDR3 in DNA: TGCGCCAGCAGCCAAGAGATTAACAGGGATACTGAAGCTTTCTTT.

The chain couples TRBV2 to TRBJ2-1; TRBD1 matches 11 bases. Per the germline V gene, CDR1 is SNHLY and CDR2 is FYNNEI. The trim removed 5 bases at V and 2 bases at J, leaving 8 bases unmatched. The CDR3 loop spans 17 amino acids. As DNA, the CDR3 is TGTGCCAGCAGTCAGGACAGGGGGCTCTCAACCTACAATGAGCAGTTCTTC. Amino acids: CASSQDRGLSTYNEQFF.

The chain couples TRBV5-4 to TRBJ2-1, with 9 positions matching TRBD2. The ends lost 4 bases at V and 1 base at J; junction bases unmatched: 9. The germline CDR1 and CDR2 sequences are SGHNT and YYREEE (reference sequence). The CDR3 length is 17 residues. CDR3 protein: CASSRGLAGMSYNEQFF. The CDR3 DNA is TGTGCCAGCAGCCGCGGGCTAGCGGGAATGTCCTACAATGAGCAGTTCTTC. Combining the CDR3 with reference TRBV5-4 and TRBJ2-1 gives the whole variable domain ETGVTQSPTHLIKTRGQQVTLRCSSQSGHNTVSWYQQALGQGPQFIFQYYREEENGRGNFPPRFSGLQFPNYSSELNVNALELDDSALYLCASSRGLAGMSYNEQFFGPGTRLTVL.

Remarks on this clone: Other nucleotide sequences from this sample produce the same CDR3. The J gene is TRBJ2-7, the V gene TRBV9; 7 positions agree with TRBD2. CDR1 is SGDLS and CDR2 is YYNGEE in the germline V gene. Unmatched junction bases numbered 3, after V lost 2 bases and J lost 1 base. This CDR3 has 14 amino acids. CDR3 DNA sequence: TGTGCCAGCAGCGTGGGTAGCGGGTCCTACGAGCAGTACTTC. Residues: CASSVGSGSYEQYF.

The CDR3 here is CAWSVQANQPQHF. Written as DNA, the CDR3 is TGTGCCTGGAGTGTCCAGGCGAATCAGCCCCAGCATTTT. The genes are TRBV30 and TRBJ1-5, with D uncertain. The CDR3 contains 13 residues. Per germline, CDR1 GTSNPN and CDR2 SVGIG (reference sequence). The V end was cut by 0 bases, the J end by 4 bases, with 7 bases between.

This chain joins TRBV5-1 and TRBJ2-6; 9 bases map to TRBD1. V was clipped by 0 bases and J by 2 bases; unmatched bases: 6. CDR3 length: 18 residues. Germline CDR1 SGHRS, CDR2 YFSETQ. DNA of the CDR3: TGCGCCAGCAGCTTGGGCGGACAGGGGTTTGCTGGGGCCAACGTCCTGACTTTC. It translates to CASSLGGQGFAGANVLTF.

The CDR3 DNA reads TGTGCCAGCAGCTTAGGGACAGGGAGGAATGAGCAGTTCTTC. Amino acids: CASSLGTGRNEQFF. J is TRBJ2-1 and V is TRBV7-2, with 8 nucleotides matching TRBD1. Germline V gene data show CDR1 as SGHTA and CDR2 as FQGNSA. J was trimmed by 7 bases and V by 1 base; bases with no gene match: 3. The CDR3 is made up of 14 amino acids. Drawing the rest from reference TRBV7-2 and TRBJ2-1, the complete variable domain is GAGVSQSPSNKVTEKGKDVELRCDPISGHTALYWYRQSLGQGLEFLIYFQGNSAPDKSGLPSDRFSAERTGGSVSTLTIQRTQQEDSAVYLCASSLGTGRNEQFFGPGTRLTVL.

V and J are TRBV5-6 and TRBJ2-5, with D perhaps matching TRBD1 (5 bases). Germline CDR1 and CDR2: SGHDT and YYEEEE. V gave up 5 bases and J gave up 2 bases, with 13 bases separating them. This CDR3 spans 14 amino acids. The CDR3 nucleotides read TGTGCCAGCAGTCTCAGGGCCCTACAAGAGACCCAGTACTTC. Translating gives CASSLRALQETQYF.

The chain carries TRBV24-1 and TRBJ1-4; maybe TRBD1 (6 bases). The CDR3 spans 13 residues. Looked up from germline, CDR1 is KGHDR and CDR2 is SFDVKD. The germline V and J ends were trimmed by 5 bases and 8 bases, with 11 bases remaining between them. CDR3 sequence reads: CATSGGPEEKLFF. The CDR3 DNA sequence: TGTGCCACCAGTGGGGGGCCAGAAGAAAAACTGTTTTTT.